These T cell receptor beta chains were read from a single sample in a study of OX40 agonist ivuxolimab in advanced cancers. Clones were read by immunoSEQ multiplex PCR, and TCRdb kept only the in-frame ones, dropping some. The sample lists tens of thousands of clones; approximately 90% were seen once. This specimen was CD4+ or CD8+ T cells sorted from blood, taken in a trial of the OX40 agonist ivuxolimab. The source of these receptors is an adult with an advanced solid tumor such as melanoma, head and neck, liver or kidney cancer. Each CDR3 is given with its conserved first and last residue. A D gene is named only where the DNA matches it firmly. Only part of the rows carry a size: once, few, many, or a class if the clone is expanded.

TRBV7-8	TRBD2	TRBJ2-1	once	CASSPGLARVGDEQFF	TGTGCCAGCAGCCCCGGACTAGCGAGAGTCGGGGATGAGCAGTTCTTC
TRBV5-1	TRBD1	TRBJ2-7	-	CASSLTGANYEQYF	TGCGCCAGCAGCCTGACAGGGGCGAATTACGAGCAGTACTTC
TRBV4-2	TRBD2	TRBJ2-7	-	CASSQVKSGTNYEQYF	TGTGCCAGCAGCCAAGTAAAATCCGGGACTAACTACGAGCAGTACTTC
TRBV7-8	-	TRBJ2-1	-	CASSLGGVGEQFF	TGTGCCAGCAGCTTAGGGGGGGTTGGTGAGCAGTTCTTC
TRBV5-5	TRBD1	TRBJ1-1	-	CASSQDGPGGTEAFF	TGCGCCAGCAGCCAAGATGGCCCAGGGGGTACTGAAGCTTTCTTT
TRBV14	-	TRBJ2-7	-	CASSQRLNYEQYF	TGTGCCAGCAGCCAACGACTGAACTACGAGCAGTACTTC
TRBV19	-	TRBJ1-5	-	CASLGGVHSNQPQHF	TGTGCCAGCTTGGGTGGGGTCCATAGCAATCAGCCCCAGCATTTT
TRBV2	-	TRBJ2-2	once	CASRNTKNTGELFF	TGTGCCAGCAGGAACACAAAGAACACCGGGGAGCTGTTTTTT
TRBV19	TRBD2	TRBJ2-2	-	CASSRGLGYTGELFF	TGTGCCAGTAGTAGGGGACTAGGATACACCGGGGAGCTGTTTTTT
TRBV10-2	-	TRBJ1-1	few	CASSVANTEAFF	TGCGCCAGCAGTGTAGCGAACACTGAAGCTTTCTTT